These 14 T cell receptor beta chains share one sample of origin, sequenced in a study of graft-versus-host responses after intestinal transplantation. Here immunoSEQ multiplex PCR was the method, and the copy in TCRdb shows in-frame clones only, minus some. The sample lists 120,000 or so clones; roughly 95% were seen once. Which antigens these TCRs recognize remains unknown. Sequencing was performed on unstimulated CD8+ T cells sorted from spleen or lymph node cells, taken before intestinal transplant. The source is a human donor who received an intestinal transplant.

The table lists this clone with a count of one. The chain combines TRBV6-6 with TRBJ2-3; tentatively, D is TRBD2 (6 bases). CDR1 MNHNY and CDR2 SVGAGI come from the germline V gene (reference sequence). The V end lost 4 bases, the J end lost 0 bases, and 14 bases lay between the germline ends. The CDR3 is made up of 16 amino acids. The CDR3 protein is CASSSLGLKSTDTQYF. The CDR3 bases are TGTGCCAGCAGTTCATTGGGACTTAAGAGCACAGATACGCAGTATTTT.

J is TRBJ2-3 and V is TRBV18, with D hard to call. The germline V gene has CDR1 KGHSH and CDR2 LQKENI. This CDR3 spans 15 amino acids. V lost 6 bases, J lost 6 bases, and 19 bases lay in between. In nucleotides, the CDR3 is TGTGCCAGCTCCTCGGGCCTCCCGGCCCCTGATACGCAGTATTTT. It yields the protein CASSSGLPAPDTQYF.

J is TRBJ1-1 and V is TRBV5-1; D gene uncertain. This CDR3 region has 14 residues. V was pared by 4 bases and J by 7 bases, with 17 bases between. Per the germline V gene, CDR1 is SGHRS and CDR2 is YFSETQ. The CDR3 bases are TGCGCCAGCAGCAATCTAAGGGTTATCGATGAAGCTTTCTTT. Translating gives CASSNLRVIDEAFF.

V usage is TRBV4-2 and J usage is TRBJ1-1, with 9 nucleotides matching TRBD1. This CDR3 is built from 16 residues. CDR1 and CDR2 (germline): LGHNA, YNFKEQ. V lost 0 bases to trimming and J lost 6 bases; unmatched junction nucleotides: 8. The CDR3 DNA sequence: TGTGCCAGCAGCCAAGAGAGTGGGACAGGGTTCCCTGAAGCTTTCTTT. Translated, it gives CASSQESGTGFPEAFF.

V usage is TRBV9 and J usage is TRBJ2-1; D unresolved. Trimming removed 0 bases at V and 3 bases at J, with 7 bases between. The germline V gene encodes CDR1 SGDLS and CDR2 YYNGEE. There are 14 residues in the CDR3. This CDR3 reads CASSVDPSYNEQFF. CDR3 DNA sequence: TGTGCCAGCAGCGTAGACCCCAGCTACAATGAGCAGTTCTTC.

The rearrangement joins TRBV27 to TRBJ2-2; D call uncertain. V was trimmed by 0 bases and J by 6 bases, leaving 2 bases between them. The CDR3 extends over 12 amino acids. Germline V lookup: CDR1 MNHEY, CDR2 SMNVEV (reference sequence). The CDR3 DNA reads as TGTGCCAGCAGTTTATCCTCCGGGGAGCTGTTTTTT. As protein: CASSLSSGELFF.

V and J are TRBV27 and TRBJ2-1; D is undetermined. CDR3 size: 16 residues. The V end was cut by 6 bases, the J end by 5 bases, with 20 bases between. Germline CDR1 is MNHEY and CDR2 is SMNVEV (reference sequence). The chain's CDR3 is CASRQLVGGPDNEQFF. The DNA for the CDR3 is TGTGCCAGCAGGCAGCTGGTGGGCGGACCAGACAATGAGCAGTTCTTC.

This chain uses TRBV19 with TRBJ1-2, with D unclear. This CDR3 is built from 15 residues. V dropped 6 bases and J dropped 1 base, with 15 bases sitting between them. The germline V gene encodes CDR1 LNHDA and CDR2 SQIVND (reference sequence). The CDR3 reads CASSPRLAFNYGYTF. The DNA of the CDR3 is TGTGCCAGTAGCCCGAGACTGGCGTTTAACTATGGCTACACCTTC.

The chain uses TRBV11-2 and TRBJ2-1; 7 nucleotides align to TRBD2. Looked up from germline, CDR1 is SGHAT and CDR2 is FQNNGV. The trim removed 1 base at V and 7 bases at J, leaving 7 bases unmatched. This CDR3 spans 15 amino acids. CDR3 amino acids: CASSLGSGSKNEQFF. The CDR3 DNA sequence: TGTGCCAGCAGCTTAGGTAGCGGGTCGAAAAATGAGCAGTTCTTC. Based on the CDR3 plus reference TRBV11-2 and TRBJ2-1, the full variable domain is EAGVAQSPRYKIIEKRQSVAFWCNPISGHATLYWYQQILGQGPKLLIQFQNNGVVDDSQLPKDRFSAERLKGVDSTLKIQPAKLEDSAVYLCASSLGSGSKNEQFFGPGTRLTVL.

This chain joins TRBV4-1 and TRBJ2-4; 8 positions agree with TRBD2. The junction had 9 bases not matched to a gene; V was cut back by 4 bases and J by 1 base. The CDR3 totals 17 residues. Germline V gene sequence: CDR1 MGHRA, CDR2 YSYEKL. The CDR3 loop is CASSPTSGGEAKNIQYF. The CDR3 nucleotides are TGCGCCAGCAGCCCAACTAGCGGAGGGGAGGCCAAAAACATTCAGTACTTC.

The chain uses TRBV19 and TRBJ2-1; D is ambiguous. CDR3 length: 13 amino acids. Germline loops: CDR1 LNHDA, CDR2 SQIVND (reference sequence). The V gene lost 6 bases and the J gene lost 5 bases, with 11 bases spanning the gap. The CDR3 spells CASSSRLNNEQFF. The CDR3 DNA reads as TGTGCCAGTAGCAGTAGACTGAACAATGAGCAGTTCTTC.

The rearrangement joins TRBV5-5 to TRBJ2-3; 9 bases match TRBD1. The V segment lost 2 bases and the J segment 5 bases; nucleotides outside the gene matches: 9. The germline V gene has CDR1 SGHKS and CDR2 YYEKEE (reference sequence). The CDR3 length is 16 residues. As DNA, the CDR3 is TGTGCCAGCAGCTTAATACAGGGGGCGCGGGGAGATACGCAGTATTTT. Protein: CASSLIQGARGDTQYF.

The V gene is TRBV27, the J gene TRBJ2-3; the match to TRBD1 covers 8 bases. CDR1 MNHEY and CDR2 SMNVEV come from the germline V gene (reference sequence). The V gene end was trimmed by 6 bases and the J gene end by 5 bases; junction bases not matched to a gene: 7. The CDR3 spans 14 residues. As DNA, the CDR3 is TGTGCCAGCAGCATCCGACAGGGGAAAGATACGCAGTATTTT. This encodes CASSIRQGKDTQYF.

The chain has TRBV4-1 and TRBJ2-7; 7 bases align to TRBD1. The trim removed 1 base at V and 4 bases at J, leaving 7 bases unmatched. This CDR3 is 15 amino acids long. CDR1 MGHRA and CDR2 YSYEKL come from the germline V gene. The CDR3: CASSQVDRDTYEQYF. The CDR3 region has the DNA TGCGCCAGCAGCCAAGTTGACAGGGATACTTACGAGCAGTACTTC.